The following is a T cell receptor (beta chain) sequence with its context. Its antigen remains unidentified. V lost 2 bases and J 2 bases, leaving 12 bases between the germline ends. CDR3 size: 14 residues. Germline V gene lookup returns CDR1 SQVTM and CDR2 ANQGSEA. This sample was included in a study of shared clonotypes between healthy human individuals. Regarding the study as a whole: Exclusively blood specimens were collected; tissue repertoires likely differ. Large sequencing depth failed to make sorted-subset sequencing complete, rarefaction showed. Several donors held around 5% of naive CD4 clonotypes in common.

Naive CD8 cells comprised CD45RO-negative, CCR7-positively selected cells, excluding terminally differentiated effector memory CD45RA+ cells. Nashville, Tennessee was home to all donors, who were Caucasian adults. This table comes from immunoSEQ multiplex PCR, and its TCRdb copy is limited to in-frame clones, with some not included. The table has 760,000 or so clones, about 97% seen once. Sequenced: naive CD8+ T cells sorted from blood. The receptor comes from a man aged 25 to 45 in good health. The chain couples TRBV29-1 to TRBJ2-5, with D perhaps matching TRBD2 (6 bases). For the CDR3, the DNA is TGCAGCGTTGAACTGATAGCGGTTCAAGAGACCCAGTACTTC. Its protein product is CSVELIAVQETQYF. Looking up the rest from reference TRBV29-1 and TRBJ2-5 gives the full variable domain: SAVISQKPSRDICQRGTSLTIQCQVDSQVTMMFWYRQQPGQSLTLIATANQGSEATYESGFVIDKFPISRPNLTFSTLTVSNMSPEDSSIYLCSVELIAVQETQYFGPGTRLLVL.